These 4 T cell receptor beta chains originate from one sample sequenced in a study of T cell responses to AZD1222 COVID-19 vaccine. Sequencing was performed with immunoSEQ multiplex PCR; in TCRdb, only in-frame clones are kept and a portion is missing. The repertoire holds 150,000 or so clones, with over 75% as singletons. The input for sequencing was peripheral blood, taken on day 0 of AZD1222 vaccination. The receptors were gathered from an adult in good health.

The chain is built from TRBV12-5 and TRBJ1-4; D ambiguous. V was trimmed by 5 bases and J by 4 bases, leaving 17 bases between them. The CDR3 sequence is 16 residues long. Germline assignment: CDR1 LGHNT and CDR2 FRNRAP. The CDR3, as DNA: TGTGCTAGTGGTCCAATTAATAGGGCTTTTAATGAAAAACTGTTTTTT. Translating gives CASGPINRAFNEKLFF.

Notes on this clone: Sequence at one end of the junction differs from germline and may be a read error. This chain connects TRBV7-7 to TRBJ2-7; possibly TRBD2 for D (6 bases). The CDR3 runs 13 residues. CDR1 SSHAT and CDR2 FNYEAQ come from the germline V gene (reference sequence). The CDR3, as DNA: TGTGCTAGCAGCCAGTGGAACGGGGGCGAGCAGTACTTC. Protein: CASSQWNGGEQYF.

V is TRBV19 and J is TRBJ1-2, with D maybe TRBD1 (5 bases). The CDR3 length is 14 residues. CDR1 and CDR2 (germline): LNHDA, SQIVND (reference sequence). V was pared by 1 base and J by 5 bases, with 11 bases between. The DNA of the CDR3 is TGTGCCAGTAGTATAGCCGCAGGGCCGTATGGCTACACCTTC. This codes for CASSIAAGPYGYTF.

The V gene is TRBV7-8, the J gene TRBJ2-2; 12 nucleotides line up with TRBD2. V lost 5 bases to trimming and J lost 4 bases; unmatched junction nucleotides: 17. This CDR3 is built from 20 residues. Germline assignment: CDR1 SGHVS and CDR2 FQNEAQ. CDR3 loop: CASSPRHKTSGGAPTGELFF. In nucleotides, the CDR3 is TGTGCCAGCAGCCCCCGACACAAGACTAGCGGGGGAGCCCCCACCGGGGAGCTGTTTTTT.